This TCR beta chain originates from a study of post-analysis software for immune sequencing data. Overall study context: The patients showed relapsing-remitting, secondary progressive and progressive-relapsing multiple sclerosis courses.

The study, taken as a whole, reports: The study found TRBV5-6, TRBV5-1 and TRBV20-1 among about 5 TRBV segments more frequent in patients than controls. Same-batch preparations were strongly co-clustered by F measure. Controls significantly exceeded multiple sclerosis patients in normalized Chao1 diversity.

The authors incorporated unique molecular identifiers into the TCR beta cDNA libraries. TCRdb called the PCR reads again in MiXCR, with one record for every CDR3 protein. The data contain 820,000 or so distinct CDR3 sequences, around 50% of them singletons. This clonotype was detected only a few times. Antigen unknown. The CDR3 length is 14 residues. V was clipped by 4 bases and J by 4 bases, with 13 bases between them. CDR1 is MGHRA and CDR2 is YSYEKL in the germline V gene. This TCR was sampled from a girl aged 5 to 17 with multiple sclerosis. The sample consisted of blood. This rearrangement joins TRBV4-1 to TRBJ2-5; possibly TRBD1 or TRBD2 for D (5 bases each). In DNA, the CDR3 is TGCGCCAGCAGCCCCAGCTGGGGACGAGAGACCCAGTACTTC. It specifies CASSPSWGRETQYF.